These 8 T cell receptor beta chains share one sample of origin, sequenced in a study of cytomegalovirus exposure and HLA in healthy donors. The PCR employed 60 Vbeta primers together with 13 Jbeta primers. Using immunoSEQ multiplex PCR, the repertoire was profiled, and TCRdb retains in-frame clones only, with some absent. The sample yields about 160,000 clones, about 82% seen once. Sample: PBMCs. Every receptor here comes from a male donor in good health and CMV-seronegative.

The gene calls are TRBV11-2 and TRBJ2-3; 11 nucleotides line up with TRBD2. CDR3 length: 17 amino acids. CDR1 is SGHAT and CDR2 is FQNNGV in the germline V gene. V lost 5 bases, J lost 4 bases, and 11 bases stayed unmatched. The CDR3 DNA reads as TGTGCCAGCAGCCACAAACAAATAGCGGGAGGGCCAGATACGCAGTATTTT. Its translation is CASSHKQIAGGPDTQYF. The full variable domain, in which reference TRBV11-2 and TRBJ2-3 provide the parts outside the CDR3, is EAGVAQSPRYKIIEKRQSVAFWCNPISGHATLYWYQQILGQGPKLLIQFQNNGVVDDSQLPKDRFSAERLKGVDSTLKIQPAKLEDSAVYLCASSHKQIAGGPDTQYFGPGTRLTVL.

The chain has TRBV28 and TRBJ2-1, with 9 bases fitting TRBD2. This CDR3 contains 15 residues. V dropped 6 bases and J dropped 6; count of bases not matched to a gene: 9. Germline CDR1 reads MDHEN; CDR2 reads SYDVKM. CDR3 sequence: CASSNPGLASNEQFF. The DNA of the CDR3 is TGTGCCAGCAGCAATCCGGGACTAGCAAGCAATGAGCAGTTCTTC.

The chain employs TRBV10-3 and TRBJ2-2; D remains ambiguous. Germline V gene lookup returns CDR1 ENHRY and CDR2 SYGVKD. The V and J ends lost 7 bases and 7 bases respectively, with 7 bases between them. CDR3 length: 11 residues. The CDR3 sequence is CAITSVGELFF. CDR3 coding DNA: TGTGCCATCACAAGCGTCGGGGAGCTGTTTTTT.

The chain employs TRBV4-2 and TRBJ1-4; 12 nucleotides line up with TRBD1. Germline V gene sequence: CDR1 LGHNA, CDR2 YNFKEQ. The CDR3 length is 15 residues. Trimming took 2 bases from V and 8 from J; bases not matched to a gene: 3. Here the CDR3 reads CASSQQGQGAEKLFF. In nucleotides, the CDR3 is TGTGCCAGCAGCCAACAGGGACAGGGGGCGGAAAAACTGTTTTTT.

The J gene is TRBJ2-7, the V gene TRBV4-1, with TRBD2 identical over 9 bases. The germline gives CDR1 MGHRA, CDR2 YSYEKL. V was pared by 2 bases and J by 0 bases, with 2 bases of the junction left unmatched. The CDR3 runs to 15 residues. CDR3 nucleotide sequence: TGCGCCAGCAGCCAACCTAGCGGGATCTCCTACGAGCAGTACTTC. Amino acids: CASSQPSGISYEQYF.

The J gene is TRBJ2-2, the V gene TRBV28; D perhaps matches TRBD2 (6 bases). Trimming shortened V by 2 bases and J by 5 bases, and 9 bases separated the two germline ends. This CDR3 is built from 14 residues. The germline V gene encodes CDR1 MDHEN and CDR2 SYDVKM. The CDR3 is CASSLVGGTGELFF. Here the CDR3 DNA reads TGTGCCAGCAGTTTAGTGGGAGGTACCGGGGAGCTGTTTTTT. The complete variable domain, with remaining parts taken from reference TRBV28 and TRBJ2-2, reads DVKVTQSSRYLVKRTGEKVFLECVQDMDHENMFWYRQDPGLGLRLIYFSYDVKMKEKGDIPEGYSVSREKKERFSLILESASTNQTSMYLCASSLVGGTGELFFGEGSRLTVL.

This sequence joins TRBV23-1 and TRBJ2-7; 10 nucleotides line up with TRBD1. TRBV23-1 is flagged as an ORF with uncertain function. The J segment lost 5 bases and the V segment lost 2 bases, leaving 6 bases of the junction unmatched. The length of the CDR3 is 15 residues. The DNA of the CDR3 is TGCGCCAGCAGTCAACCCGGACAGGGGGAAGACGAGCAGTACTTC. Protein sequence: CASSQPGQGEDEQYF.

The chain carries TRBV4-3 and TRBJ2-7; 9 nucleotides line up with TRBD1. Germline V CDR1 and CDR2: LGHNA, YSLEER. This CDR3 comprises 15 residues. The J segment lost 2 bases and the V segment lost 4 bases, leaving 6 bases of the junction unmatched. CDR3 sequence reads: CASSPRQGVAYEQYF. The CDR3, as DNA: TGCGCCAGCAGCCCCCGACAGGGGGTGGCCTACGAGCAGTACTTC.